One and the same sample provided the 9 T cell receptor beta chains below, sequenced in a study of blood T cells in healthy people across ages. The use of a sample-barcoded 5' primer and a J-beta primer mix characterized a second PCR of roughly 6 to 11 cycles. TCRdb re-called the 5' RACE reads through MiXCR, storing one row per CDR3 protein. The repertoire consists of approximately 800,000 distinct CDR3 sequences, with 62% occurring once and the leading ten covering around a quarter. Sequencing was carried out using blood. The receptors here all came from a man in his thirties or forties in good health.

V usage is TRBV7-9 and J usage is TRBJ2-7; TRBD2 is a possible D gene (5 bases). This CDR3 region has 15 residues. The germline gives CDR1 SEHNR, CDR2 FQNEAQ (reference sequence). Trimming shortened V by 3 bases and J by 0 bases, and 12 bases separated the two germline ends. The chain's CDR3 is CASSLAGDPSYEQYF. In nucleotides, the CDR3 is TGTGCCAGCAGCTTGGCGGGCGATCCCTCCTACGAGCAGTACTTC.

V gene TRBV7-2 combines with J gene TRBJ2-1; TRBD1 matches 9 bases. The V segment lost 7 bases and the J segment 7 bases; nucleotides outside the gene matches: 14. The CDR3 has 16 amino acids. CDR1 and CDR2 (germline): SGHTA, FQGNSA. The CDR3 sequence: CASIAYPGQGENEQFF. CDR3 coding DNA: TGTGCCAGCATCGCGTACCCGGGACAGGGAGAGAATGAGCAGTTCTTC.

This clonotype has just a few counts. V is TRBV29-1 and J is TRBJ2-7; maybe TRBD1 (5 bases). The V end was cut by 3 bases, the J end by 3 bases, with 9 bases between. Germline-derived CDR1 and CDR2 are SQVTM and ANQGSEA. CDR3 length: 12 residues. The CDR3 coding sequence is TGCAGCGTTGAGGTGCAGGGCTACGAGCAGTACTTC. Translated, it gives CSVEVQGYEQYF.

The genes are TRBV28 and TRBJ2-1; 10 nucleotides match TRBD2. With V trimmed by 5 bases and J by 9 bases, 13 bases remained unmatched. The germline V gene has CDR1 MDHEN and CDR2 SYDVKM. The CDR3 is 16 residues long. The CDR3 nucleotides read TGTGCCAGCAGTCTCCCTGCCCTAGCGGGGGCTTCTGAGCAGTTCTTC. Its protein is CASSLPALAGASEQFF.

This CDR3 reads CASSDRLRGVQETQYF. Here the CDR3 DNA reads TGCGCCAGCAGTGATCGGCTACGGGGAGTACAAGAGACCCAGTACTTC. The V gene is TRBV10-2, the J gene TRBJ2-5; D perhaps matches TRBD2 (5 bases). The germline V gene encodes CDR1 WSHSY and CDR2 SAAADI. This CDR3 region has 16 residues. V was trimmed by 3 bases and J by 2 bases, leaving 16 bases between them.

V and J are TRBV27 and TRBJ2-3, with TRBD2 matching over 7 bases. Per germline, CDR1 MNHEY and CDR2 SMNVEV (reference sequence). The CDR3 extends over 12 amino acids. The CDR3 DNA sequence: TGTGCAGCGGGACGCAGCACAGATACGCAGTATTTT. Protein sequence: CAAGRSTDTQYF.

The CDR3 loop is CSARDVARGTTDTQYF. The CDR3 DNA sequence: TGCAGTGCTAGAGACGTGGCCCGGGGGACCACAGATACGCAGTATTTT. The chain carries TRBV20-1 and TRBJ2-3, with D possibly matching TRBD2 (6 bases). The CDR3 has 16 amino acids. Germline assignment: CDR1 DFQATT and CDR2 SNEGSKA (reference sequence). The ends were cut back, 0 bases at V and 2 bases at J, with 15 bases in the middle.

The chain is built from TRBV2 and TRBJ2-7, with D unresolved. Looked up from germline, CDR1 is SNHLY and CDR2 is FYNNEI. The V and J ends lost 3 bases and 3 bases respectively, with 12 bases between them. The CDR3 contains 14 residues. The CDR3, as DNA: TGTGCCAGCAGTGAGACGGTCGGTTACTACGAGCAGTACTTC. This sequence encodes CASSETVGYYEQYF.

This clonotype turned up a few times. The J gene is TRBJ2-7, the V gene TRBV7-2, with D tentatively TRBD1 or TRBD2 (5 bases each). The CDR3 loop spans 16 amino acids. V gave up 3 bases and J gave up 2 bases, with 17 bases separating them. Germline V CDR1 and CDR2: SGHTA, FQGNSA. CDR3 sequence (DNA): TGTGCCAGCAGCTTCATCCGGGACCCGGGGCCCTACGAGCAGTACTTC. Its translation is CASSFIRDPGPYEQYF.